This TCR beta chain was obtained from a study of blood T cell repertoires in COVID-19. Turning to the study itself: Samples representing acute and convalescent COVID-19 were sourced from the United States, Italy and Spain. T cells, B-cell-depleted T cells, or PBMCs provided the cDNA or gDNA that served as material.

Germline V gene lookup returns CDR1 SGHTA and CDR2 FQGNSA. Trimming stripped 5 bases from V and 5 bases from J, with 15 bases between. CDR3 length equals 14 residues. As handled by the study authors: Researchers report that nucleated cell counts were estimated from reference gene primer amplification. TCRdb's table, derived via immunoSEQ multiplex PCR, lists solely in-frame clones and lacks some. The D gene and trimming were derived from the DNA, and the V and J assignments and clone size from that table. The sample has about 210,000 clones; 70% to 90% are singletons. This sequence was found in a woman aged 50 to 60 with active or convalescent COVID-19. This chain uses TRBV7-2 with TRBJ2-5, with D possibly matching TRBD2 (6 bases). Specimen: peripheral blood. CDR3 nucleotide sequence: TGTGCCAGCAGCCCGCGGGGCCCTCGGGAGACCCAGTACTTC. Amino acid sequence: CASSPRGPRETQYF.